This T cell receptor beta chain was documented in a study of post-analysis software for immune sequencing data. As for this clonotype: The antigen remains unidentified.

The germline gives CDR1 KGHDR, CDR2 SFDVKD. Germline trimming cut 4 bases from V and 7 bases from J; bases unmatched to any gene: 15. This CDR3 spans 18 amino acids. Study-wide findings and caveats: Five TRBV segments, including TRBV5-6, TRBV5-1 and TRBV20-1, were more frequent in patients than controls. Same-batch preparations were strongly co-clustered by F measure.

Every TCR beta cDNA library bore unique molecular identifiers. TCRdb processed the PCR reads anew with MiXCR; each CDR3 protein has one entry. The sample has around 710,000 distinct CDR3 sequences, 46% seen once. The clonotype comes from a girl aged 10 to 17 with multiple sclerosis. The sequenced sample consisted of blood. The chain combines TRBV24-1 with TRBJ2-1; TRBD2 matches 10 bases. Here the CDR3 reads CATSDRHQSGRAKNEQFF. The CDR3 DNA follows: TGTGCCACCAGTGACCGCCATCAAAGCGGGAGGGCCAAGAATGAGCAGTTCTTC.